This is a list of T cell receptor beta chains from one sample in a study of cytomegalovirus exposure and HLA in healthy donors. Sequencing was performed with immunoSEQ multiplex PCR; in TCRdb, only in-frame clones are kept and a portion is missing. The data contain about 190,000 clones, around 75% of them singletons. Material: PBMCs. All receptors derive from a woman in her 50s in good health and CMV-seronegative. The CDR3 runs from the conserved cysteine through the conserved F or W. A D gene is named only where the DNA matches it firmly. Size is omitted from some rows. Given values are once, few, many or a class for expanded clones.

J	D	size	V	length	CDR3	DNA
TRBJ2-1	TRBD2	.	TRBV6-4	15	CASSGSGSSYNEQFF	TGTGCCAGCAGTGGTAGCGGGAGTTCCTACAATGAGCAGTTCTTC
TRBJ2-6	.	.	TRBV7-2	16	CASSSLGASGANVLTF	TGTGCCAGCAGCTCTCTTGGAGCCTCTGGGGCCAACGTCCTGACTTTC
TRBJ2-5	.	.	TRBV7-3	16	CASSPLGGNKQETQYF	TGTGCCAGCAGCCCCCTAGGAGGGAATAAACAAGAGACCCAGTACTTC
TRBJ2-2	TRBD1	.	TRBV7-3	17	CASSLLPGQGNTGELFF	TGTGCCAGCAGCCTCCTGCCGGGACAGGGGAACACCGGGGAGCTGTTTTTT
TRBJ1-2	.	.	TRBV12-5	16	CASGKDTGAGGYGYTF	TGTGCTAGTGGTAAAGATACGGGAGCCGGGGGCTATGGCTACACCTTC
TRBJ2-2	TRBD1	.	TRBV7-2	15	CASSLAARDSGELFF	TGTGCCAGCAGCTTAGCGGCCAGGGACAGCGGGGAGCTGTTTTTT
TRBJ2-7	TRBD2	few	TRBV7-9	13	CASSRAGEYEQYF	TGTGCCAGCTCCAGGGCGGGAGAGTACGAGCAGTACTTC
TRBJ2-5	.	.	TRBV7-9	14	CASSSTLGQETQYF	TGTGCCAGCAGCTCTACGCTCGGCCAAGAGACCCAGTACTTC
TRBJ1-3	.	.	TRBV6-1	15	CASTRGLGSGNTIYF	TGTGCCAGCACCAGGGGCTTGGGTTCTGGAAACACCATATATTTT
TRBJ2-7	TRBD2	few	TRBV7-8	15	CASRKTSGGASEQYF	TGTGCCAGCAGAAAGACTAGCGGGGGGGCGTCCGAGCAGTACTTC
TRBJ2-5	.	.	TRBV5-1	15	CASRRGSGESETQYF	TGCGCCAGCAGGAGGGGGTCGGGTGAGTCGGAGACCCAGTACTTC
TRBJ2-7	.	.	TRBV5-4	14	CASSFSGTSYEQYF	TGTGCCAGCAGCTTCAGCGGAACCTCCTACGAGCAGTACTTC
TRBJ1-1	.	.	TRBV4-2	14	CASSPQGLDAEAFF	TGTGCCAGCAGCCCCCAGGGGTTGGATGCTGAAGCTTTCTTT
TRBJ2-7	.	.	TRBV27	12	CASSSPTREQYF	TGTGCCAGCAGTTCCCCGACGCGGGAGCAGTACTTC
TRBJ2-7	.	.	TRBV28	14	CASSFAGRAGEQYF	TGTGCCAGCAGTTTCGCGGGACGGGCCGGCGAGCAGTACTTC
TRBJ1-2	.	.	TRBV6-6	13	CASSAGTLYGYTF	TGTGCCAGCAGTGCAGGGACACTCTATGGCTACACCTTC
TRBJ2-1	TRBD1	once	TRBV2	15	CASSKLQGMGNEQFF	TGTGCCAGCAGTAAACTACAGGGGATGGGGAATGAGCAGTTCTTC
TRBJ1-4	TRBD1	.	TRBV28	15	CASRPPGQVLEKLFF	TGTGCCAGCAGGCCCCCGGGACAGGTCCTTGAAAAACTGTTTTTT
TRBJ1-1	.	.	TRBV29-1	10	CSASGSAAFF	TGCAGCGCTTCAGGCTCAGCAGCTTTCTTT
TRBJ2-6	.	.	TRBV6-5	15	CASSYTGSGANVLTF	TGTGCCAGCAGTTACACAGGCTCTGGGGCCAACGTCCTGACTTTC
TRBJ1-5	.	.	TRBV19	17	CASTRTGEGRSNQPQHF	TGTGCCAGTACCCGAACGGGGGAGGGACGAAGCAATCAGCCCCAGCATTTT
TRBJ1-1	.	.	TRBV7-2	13	CASSTTVNTEAFF	TGTGCCAGCAGCACGACAGTTAACACTGAAGCTTTCTTT
TRBJ1-3	.	.	TRBV25-1	14	CASTPWASRNTIYF	TGTGCCAGCACCCCGTGGGCCTCCCGAAACACCATATATTTT